The 19 T cell receptor beta chains in this list originate from one sample, sequenced in a study of blood T cells in healthy people across ages (dated by TCRdb to between 2014 and 2017). Receptors were amplified or captured by 5' RACE. TCRdb names Illumina HiSeq 2500 as the instrument used. The second PCR ran for roughly 6 to 11 cycles and used a J-beta primer mix along with a sample-barcoded 5' primer. The public reads were reprocessed in TCRdb via fastp at Q25 and MiXCR, keeping in-frame beta chains. Rows with a matching CDR3 protein are joined into one entry that keeps the most common DNA and genes. The sample contains hundreds of thousands of distinct CDR3 sequences, roughly 50% of them found a single time. The ten largest clones take up roughly 22% of the sample. Sequenced input: blood. These receptor sequences come from a man younger than 45 in good health.

This clonotype was found a few times. This rearrangement joins TRBV4-2 to TRBJ2-7, with D perhaps TRBD1 or TRBD2 (5 bases each). The CDR3 covers 15 residues. From germline, CDR1 is LGHNA and CDR2 YNFKEQ. The V gene lost 3 bases and the J gene lost 2 bases, with 14 bases spanning the gap. The DNA of the CDR3 is TGTGCCAGCAGCCACAAAGTGGGGGATCCCTACGAGCAGTACTTC. It translates to CASSHKVGDPYEQYF.

This clonotype was counted between two and nine times. The V and J genes are TRBV20-1 and TRBJ2-7, with TRBD1 identical over 9 bases. The CDR3 has 14 amino acids. After removal of 2 bases from V and 3 bases from J, the junction contained 5 bases not matched to a gene. Germline loops: CDR1 DFQATT, CDR2 SNEGSKA (reference sequence). The DNA for the CDR3 is TGCAGTGCTAGATACCGACAGGGGGGCTACGAGCAGTACTTC. Amino acid sequence: CSARYRQGGYEQYF.

This sequence joins TRBV11-3 and TRBJ2-3, with D possibly being TRBD2 (5 bases). V shed 5 bases and J shed 7 bases, with 16 bases lying between them. Per the germline V gene, CDR1 is SGHNT and CDR2 is YENEEA. The CDR3 loop spans 14 amino acids. CDR3 DNA: TGTGCCAGCAGCCCACGAGGGCTCCCATATACGCAGTATTTT. Its translation: CASSPRGLPYTQYF.

V gene TRBV20-1 combines with J gene TRBJ1-4; D is ambiguous. Trimming pared 3 bases from V and 5 bases from J, leaving 10 bases between. The CDR3 extends over 13 amino acids. Germline CDR1 DFQATT, CDR2 SNEGSKA (reference sequence). The CDR3 sequence is CSASSVQNEKLFF. Here the CDR3 DNA reads TGCAGTGCTAGTAGTGTACAGAATGAAAAACTGTTTTTT.

The chain has TRBV7-8 and TRBJ1-6; no reliable D call. The germline V gene has CDR1 SGHVS and CDR2 FQNEAQ. Trimming cost V 5 bases and J 0 bases, with 8 bases left between them. This CDR3 is built from 15 residues. The CDR3 spells CASSPRVSYNSPLHF. CDR3 nucleotides: TGTGCCAGCAGCCCCCGGGTCTCCTATAATTCACCCCTCCACTTT.

This clonotype has just one count. The chain recombines TRBV4-2 with TRBJ1-6; 7 nucleotides line up with TRBD1. The CDR3 is 17 residues long. Trimming took 1 base from V and 6 from J; bases not matched to a gene: 9. Germline values: CDR1 LGHNA, CDR2 YNFKEQ. DNA of the CDR3: TGTGCCAGCAGCCAAGGTTTACCGGGACAGACTAATTCACCCCTCCACTTT. Translated, it gives CASSQGLPGQTNSPLHF.

The V and J genes are TRBV9 and TRBJ2-3; 7 bases fit TRBD1. V was clipped by 2 bases and J by 4 bases; unmatched bases: 4. Germline CDR1 is SGDLS and CDR2 is YYNGEE. This CDR3 is 14 amino acids long. The chain's CDR3 is CASSVGTVSDTQYF. The CDR3 DNA is TGTGCCAGCAGCGTTGGGACAGTGTCAGATACGCAGTATTTT.

The chain recombines TRBV9 with TRBJ1-1, with D possibly being TRBD1 (6 bases). V lost 0 bases and J 6 bases, leaving 18 bases between the germline ends. The CDR3 runs to 16 residues. In germline, CDR1 is SGDLS, CDR2 YYNGEE. CDR3 sequence reads: CASSVAGWGADSEAFF. The CDR3 DNA reads TGTGCCAGCAGCGTAGCGGGATGGGGGGCCGACTCTGAAGCTTTCTTT.

This clonotype occurred once. The chain joins TRBV20-1 to TRBJ2-1; 7 nucleotides line up with TRBD2. V was clipped by 0 bases and J by 8 bases; unmatched bases: 7. The CDR3 runs to 14 residues. Germline V CDR1 and CDR2: DFQATT, SNEGSKA (reference sequence). CDR3 protein: CSARDWIAGDEQFF. The CDR3 bases are TGCAGTGCTAGAGATTGGATAGCGGGCGATGAGCAGTTCTTC.

This clonotype was seen once. The genes are TRBV6-1 and TRBJ2-1, with D hard to call. V shed 2 bases and J shed 15 bases, with 5 bases lying between them. The germline gives CDR1 MNHNS, CDR2 SASEGT. CDR3 length equals 9 residues. The CDR3 here is CASSELGFF. In DNA, the CDR3 is TGTGCCAGCAGTGAATTGGGGTTCTTC.

V gene TRBV4-2 combines with J gene TRBJ2-6; 7 bases are a match to TRBD1. Germline V lookup: CDR1 LGHNA, CDR2 YNFKEQ. This CDR3 region has 18 residues. Germline trimming cut 2 bases from V and 4 bases from J; bases unmatched to any gene: 11. The CDR3 DNA reads TGTGCCAGCAGCCAACAGACAGGGCCCCGTATCGGGGCCAACGTCCTGACTTTC. This encodes CASSQQTGPRIGANVLTF.

V is TRBV6-5 and J is TRBJ2-4; tentatively, D is TRBD1 (5 bases). The CDR3 spans 14 residues. Germline assignment: CDR1 MNHEY and CDR2 SVGAGI. V was shortened by 2 bases and J by 9 bases, with 14 bases between the two germline ends. The CDR3 protein is CASSYAADSGIQYF. For the CDR3, the DNA is TGTGCCAGCAGTTACGCGGCCGACAGTGGCATTCAGTACTTC.

The table lists this clonotype with a few counts. The V call is TRBV6-2 or TRBV6-3, the J call TRBJ2-3, with 7 bases that match TRBD2. Germline CDR1 MNHEY, CDR2 SVGEGT. This CDR3 comprises 16 residues. Unmatched junction bases numbered 18, after V lost 10 bases and J lost 5 bases. The CDR3, as DNA: TGTGCCATCACCCCATCCGGGGCCAGCGGGGAAGATACGCAGTATTTT. Its protein is CAITPSGASGEDTQYF.

The chain recombines TRBV3-1 with TRBJ2-7; 8 bases agree with TRBD2. CDR1 is LGHDT, CDR2 YNNKEL, per germline (reference sequence). The trim removed 3 bases at V and 8 bases at J, leaving 12 bases unmatched. The CDR3 extends over 15 amino acids. The CDR3 DNA sequence: TGTGCCAGCAGCCACGAGACGGGAGGGCCTGCTAAGCAGTACTTC. Translation: CASSHETGGPAKQYF.

This clonotype was seen once. The germline gene is not matched at one end of the junction; a read error may be the cause. The genes are TRBV29-1 and TRBJ1-2, with D perhaps TRBD1 (5 bases). CDR1 is SQVTM and CDR2 is ANQGSEA in the germline V gene. This CDR3 contains 15 residues. The CDR3 spells CSAEEAEGFDYGYTF. The CDR3 DNA follows: TGCAGCGCTGAAGAGGCCGAGGGGTTCGACTATGGCTACACCTTC.

The chain is built from TRBV7-9 and TRBJ2-3; 9 bases map to TRBD2. Germline V gene sequence: CDR1 SEHNR, CDR2 FQNEAQ (reference sequence). Trimming took 4 bases from V and 5 from J; bases not matched to a gene: 13. This CDR3 region has 17 residues. DNA of the CDR3: TGTGCCAGCAGCTCCCCGACGGCTAGCGGGGAAGAAGATACGCAGTATTTT. Residues: CASSSPTASGEEDTQYF.

This chain links TRBV7-9 with TRBJ1-6, with D maybe TRBD1 (5 bases). The ends were cut back, 5 bases at V and 10 bases at J, with 15 bases in the middle. CDR1 and CDR2 from the germline V gene are SEHNR and FQNEAQ (reference sequence). The CDR3 is 14 amino acids. CDR3: CASSAQGGGSPLHF. Written as DNA, the CDR3 is TGTGCCAGCAGCGCGCAGGGTGGAGGCTCACCCCTCCACTTT.

The chain combines TRBV29-1 with TRBJ2-5, with D tentatively TRBD1 or TRBD2 (5 bases each). The better agreement between TRBJ2-7 and the DNA end casts doubt on the J call. This CDR3 region has 15 residues. The germline gives CDR1 SQVTM, CDR2 ANQGSEA. CDR3 in amino acids: CSVRGLAGTNYEQYF. The CDR3 bases are TGCAGCGTACGCGGACTGGCCGGGACCAACTACGAGCAGTACTTC.

This clonotype has more than one count but fewer than ten. Here the CDR3 DNA reads TGTGCCAGCAGCGCAGGTGCTTTCAATCCATACGAGCAGTACTTC. Its protein product is CASSAGAFNPYEQYF. The chain uses TRBV5-6 and TRBJ2-7; D remains unclear. CDR1 and CDR2 from the germline V gene are SGHDT and YYEEEE. The CDR3 length is 15 residues. The ends were cut back, 4 bases at V and 4 bases at J, with 18 bases in the middle.